This entry features one TCR beta chain sequence. A library of TCRbeta sequences, prepared with unique molecular identifiers, was generated. A single record per CDR3 protein comes from TCRdb applying MiXCR to the PCR reads. Among fewer than 550,000 distinct CDR3 sequences listed, roughly 10% were seen once. V dropped 1 base and J dropped 1; count of bases not matched to a gene: 4. This CDR3 is built from 15 residues. Germline V lookup: CDR1 LGHDT, CDR2 YNNKEL (reference sequence). The sample comes from a study of T-cell reconstitution after alpha-beta-depleted transplantation in children. The sequence derives from a human donor who donated a stem cell graft to a child with acute myeloid leukemia. The chain has TRBV3-1 and TRBJ2-7; 7 bases fit TRBD1. The specimen was PBMCs from the stem cell graft donor, collected from the stem cell graft. Written as DNA, the CDR3 is TGTGCCAGCAGCCAAGCAACAGGGGCATCCTACGAGCAGTACTTC. Translating it yields CASSQATGASYEQYF.